This T cell receptor beta chain was identified in a study of identical twins. Concerning this clonotype itself: As yet, its antigen is unknown.

Study conclusions and caveats: Twin-shared out-of-frame alpha sequences showed excess low generation probability.

Each CDR3 protein is one row after TCRdb ran MiXCR on the 5' RACE reads. The repertoire holds 500,000 to 650,000 distinct CDR3 sequences, with about a fifth as singletons. The CDR3 extends over 13 amino acids. Germline V lookup: CDR1 MNHNS, CDR2 SASEGT. V lost 9 bases, J lost 3 bases, and 5 bases stayed unmatched. The sample also formed part of further work on yellow fever vaccine responses in identical twins. That work contributes: Reports say the vaccine T cell response in twins looked partly convergent and partly personalized.

The sample comprised CD4+ T cells sorted from blood. J is TRBJ2-7 and V is TRBV6-1; 10 bases agree with TRBD1. The receptor's source is a woman younger than 30 in good health. CDR3 nucleotide sequence: TGTGCCAGTGACCGGGACAGGGGCTACGAGCAGTACGTC. As protein: CASDRDRGYEQYV.